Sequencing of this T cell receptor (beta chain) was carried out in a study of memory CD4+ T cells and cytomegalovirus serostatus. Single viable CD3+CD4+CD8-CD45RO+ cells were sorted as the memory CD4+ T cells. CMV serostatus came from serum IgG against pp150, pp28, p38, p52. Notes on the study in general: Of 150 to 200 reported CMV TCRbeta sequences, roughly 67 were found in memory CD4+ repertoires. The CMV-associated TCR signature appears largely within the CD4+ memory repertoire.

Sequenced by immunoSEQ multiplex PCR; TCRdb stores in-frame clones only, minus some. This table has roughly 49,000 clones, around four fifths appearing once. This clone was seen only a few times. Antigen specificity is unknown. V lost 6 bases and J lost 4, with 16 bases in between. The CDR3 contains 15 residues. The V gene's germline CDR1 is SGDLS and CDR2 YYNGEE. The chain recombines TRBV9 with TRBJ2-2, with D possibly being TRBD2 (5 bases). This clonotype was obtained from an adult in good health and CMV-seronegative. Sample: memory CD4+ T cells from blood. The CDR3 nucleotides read TGTGCCAGCAAAGTTGAGGGTGTAGGCACCGGGGAGCTGTTTTTT. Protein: CASKVEGVGTGELFF.